The 14 T cell receptor beta chains presented below share a single source sample, sequenced in a study of technical replicates of blood from a handful of donors. The method was immunoSEQ multiplex PCR; TCRdb's version includes in-frame clones alone and lacks a portion of them. The table lists about 66,000 clones, approximately 90% of them singletons, with under 6% in the top ten. The source material was PBMCs. These TCRs come from a human donor in good health. Some clones in this sample may be carry-over from other donors' samples.

The chain uses TRBV14 and TRBJ1-6, with D maybe TRBD1 (5 bases). Trimming pared 0 bases from V and 4 bases from J, leaving 10 bases between. The CDR3 has 16 residues. The germline CDR1 and CDR2 sequences are SGHDN and FVKESK. The CDR3 DNA is TGTGCCAGCAGCCAAGATCCGCCAGGGTATAATTCACCCCTCCACTTT. Its protein is CASSQDPPGYNSPLHF.

The chain couples TRBV9 to TRBJ2-1, with 7 bases identical to TRBD1. The CDR3 sequence is 15 residues long. Germline V CDR1 and CDR2: SGDLS, YYNGEE. The V segment lost 0 bases and the J segment 7 bases; nucleotides outside the gene matches: 7. The DNA for the CDR3 is TGTGCCAGCAGCGTAGAAGGACAGGACGGGAATGAGCAGTTCTTC. Protein sequence: CASSVEGQDGNEQFF.

This chain joins TRBV19 and TRBJ1-4; TRBD1 aligns across 7 bases. In germline, CDR1 is LNHDA, CDR2 SQIVND (reference sequence). The CDR3 consists of 12 residues. The junction had 3 bases not matched to a gene; V was cut back by 8 bases and J by 6 bases. The CDR3 DNA follows: TGTGCCAGTGCCGGGACAGATGAAAAACTGTTTTTT. Translated: CASAGTDEKLFF.

Here the CDR3 DNA reads TGTGCCAGCAGCTTAGGGGACAGATACTATGTGAACACTGAAGCTTTCTTT. Translating gives CASSLGDRYYVNTEAFF. The chain combines TRBV11-1 with TRBJ1-1; 7 nucleotides line up with TRBD1. CDR3 length: 17 residues. The germline gives CDR1 SGHAT, CDR2 FQDESV (reference sequence). V dropped 1 base and J dropped 0; count of bases not matched to a gene: 8.

This rearrangement joins TRBV10-3 to TRBJ2-7; the match to TRBD2 covers 9 bases. The CDR3 runs to 16 residues. The germline V gene has CDR1 ENHRY and CDR2 SYGVKD. J lost 5 bases, V lost 2 bases, and 10 bases had no gene match. The CDR3: CAISENRGGAYDEQYF. The CDR3 DNA reads as TGTGCCATCAGTGAGAACCGCGGGGGGGCCTACGACGAGCAGTACTTC.

Only one count was recorded for this clone. This chain joins TRBV7-3 and TRBJ2-1, with D unclear. The CDR3 covers 15 residues. V was trimmed by 2 bases and J by 4 bases, leaving 12 bases between them. Per the germline V gene, CDR1 is SGHTA and CDR2 is FQGTGA. CDR3 sequence: CASSLWANRYNEQFF. In DNA, the CDR3 is TGTGCCAGCAGCTTATGGGCTAATAGATACAATGAGCAGTTCTTC.

The CDR3 is CAISGASRYGYTF. The DNA of the CDR3 is TGTGCCATCAGTGGGGCCAGTAGGTATGGCTACACCTTC. This rearrangement joins TRBV10-3 to TRBJ1-2, with no clear D. Germline V gives CDR1 ENHRY, CDR2 SYGVKD. The CDR3 sequence is 13 residues long. V gave up 4 bases and J gave up 5 bases, with 11 bases separating them.

The rearrangement uses TRBV4-3 and TRBJ2-1; TRBD2 matches at 14 bases. V dropped 6 bases and J dropped 5; count of bases not matched to a gene: 3. CDR3 length: 15 amino acids. Germline assignment: CDR1 LGHNA and CDR2 YSLEER. CDR3 sequence (DNA): TGCGCCAGCAGTCGACTAGCGGGAGGGGACAATGAGCAGTTCTTC. Its protein is CASSRLAGGDNEQFF.

The J gene is TRBJ1-5, the V gene TRBV6-5, with a tentative D call TRBD1 (5 bases). Looked up from germline, CDR1 is MNHEY and CDR2 is SVGAGI. V lost 6 bases, J lost 6 bases, and 18 bases lay in between. The CDR3 contains 15 residues. The CDR3 sequence is CASRGDSAGVQPQHF. The CDR3 DNA reads as TGTGCCAGCAGAGGGGACTCCGCGGGTGTTCAGCCCCAGCATTTT.

This sequence joins TRBV29-1 and TRBJ2-1; 11 bases line up with TRBD1. Germline assignment: CDR1 SQVTM and CDR2 ANQGSEA. CDR3 length: 13 amino acids. Unmatched junction bases numbered 4, after V lost 8 bases and J lost 4 bases. The CDR3 nucleotides are TGCAGCCAAGGGACAGGGGGTTACAATGAGCAGTTCTTC. Encoded protein: CSQGTGGYNEQFF.

This chain links TRBV5-1 with TRBJ2-3, with 12 bases that match TRBD2. The CDR3 length is 18 residues. J gave up 0 bases and V 1 base, and 6 bases lay outside the gene matches. Germline V gene sequence: CDR1 SGHRS, CDR2 YFSETQ. Here the CDR3 DNA reads TGCGCCAGCAGCTTGAGGCTAGCGGGGGGGCCTAGCACAGATACGCAGTATTTT. Protein sequence: CASSLRLAGGPSTDTQYF.

The gene calls are TRBV18 and TRBJ2-3, with 7 bases lining up with TRBD1. This CDR3 has 15 amino acids. Losses at the gene ends were 0 bases for V and 5 bases for J; bases not matched to a gene: 5. CDR1 is KGHSH, CDR2 LQKENI, per germline. The CDR3 DNA is TGTGCCAGCTCACCACCGGCAGGGGGTGAAGATACGCAGTATTTT. This encodes CASSPPAGGEDTQYF.

This chain uses TRBV4-3 with TRBJ2-1, with 9 bases lining up with TRBD2. Losses at the gene ends were 1 base for V and 9 bases for J; bases not matched to a gene: 7. The germline V gene has CDR1 LGHNA and CDR2 YSLEER. The CDR3 extends over 15 amino acids. Written as DNA, the CDR3 is TGCGCCAGCAGCCAAGTTTTAGCGGGAGCGACTGAGCAGTTCTTC. This encodes CASSQVLAGATEQFF.

The gene calls are TRBV10-3 and TRBJ2-7; 9 bases match TRBD2. The J segment lost 4 bases and the V segment lost 7 bases, leaving 5 bases of the junction unmatched. The CDR3 consists of 13 residues. Germline V gene lookup returns CDR1 ENHRY and CDR2 SYGVKD. Here the CDR3 DNA reads TGTGCCATCACGCCGACTAGCGGTTACGAGCAGTACTTC. It translates to CAITPTSGYEQYF.